The rows below give T cell receptor beta chains drawn from one sample of a study of T cell responses to AZD1222 COVID-19 vaccine. Using immunoSEQ multiplex PCR, the repertoire was profiled, and TCRdb retains in-frame clones only, with some absent. The repertoire has 150,000 to 250,000 clones, approximately 91% of them found once; the top ten carry nearly 3.5%. Source: peripheral blood, taken 28 days after the second AZD1222 dose. The receptors were gathered from an adult who received the AZD1222 COVID-19 vaccine. Each CDR3 is given with its conserved first and last residue. Fields, in order: D gene, V gene, J gene, clone size, CDR3 protein. The D gene is left open where the match is weak. Only some rows state a clone size, as once, few, many or a class for expanded clones.

d_call: TRBD1; v_call: TRBV7-2; j_call: TRBJ2-5; clone_size: NA; cdr3_aa: CASSPDRVQETQYF
d_call: TRBD1; v_call: TRBV10-3; j_call: TRBJ1-1; clone_size: NA; cdr3_aa: CAISESDRGDAEAFF
d_call: NA; v_call: TRBV7-2; j_call: TRBJ2-7; clone_size: NA; cdr3_aa: CASNYIGAYEQYF
d_call: NA; v_call: TRBV9; j_call: TRBJ2-7; clone_size: NA; cdr3_aa: CASSGDSSYEQYF
d_call: TRBD1; v_call: TRBV28; j_call: TRBJ1-4; clone_size: NA; cdr3_aa: CASRYQGGANEKLFF
d_call: NA; v_call: TRBV19; j_call: TRBJ1-4; clone_size: NA; cdr3_aa: CASSPPGLTNEKLFF
d_call: NA; v_call: TRBV2; j_call: TRBJ1-3; clone_size: NA; cdr3_aa: CASAVRAQDTIYF
d_call: NA; v_call: TRBV2; j_call: TRBJ2-1; clone_size: NA; cdr3_aa: CASSEVTFSSYNEQFF
d_call: TRBD2; v_call: TRBV7-3; j_call: TRBJ2-1; clone_size: NA; cdr3_aa: CASSPGSGGYNEQFF
d_call: TRBD1; v_call: TRBV10-3; j_call: TRBJ2-2; clone_size: NA; cdr3_aa: CAISESTGGTTGELFF
d_call: TRBD2; v_call: TRBV10-2; j_call: TRBJ2-7; clone_size: NA; cdr3_aa: CASSGPSGTSYEQYF
d_call: NA; v_call: TRBV7-2; j_call: TRBJ1-5; clone_size: NA; cdr3_aa: CASSLARDGRNQPQHF
d_call: NA; v_call: TRBV28; j_call: TRBJ1-2; clone_size: NA; cdr3_aa: CASSLAGVYGYTF
d_call: TRBD1; v_call: TRBV7-9; j_call: TRBJ2-3; clone_size: NA; cdr3_aa: CASSLGQGNTDTQYF
d_call: NA; v_call: TRBV11-2; j_call: TRBJ2-1; clone_size: NA; cdr3_aa: CASSSLINEQFF
d_call: NA; v_call: TRBV9; j_call: TRBJ1-2; clone_size: NA; cdr3_aa: CASSINYGYTF
d_call: NA; v_call: TRBV6-1; j_call: TRBJ2-2; clone_size: few; cdr3_aa: CASSENGRVTGELFF
d_call: NA; v_call: TRBV10-3; j_call: TRBJ2-1; clone_size: NA; cdr3_aa: CAMRQENEQFF
d_call: NA; v_call: TRBV27; j_call: TRBJ2-1; clone_size: once; cdr3_aa: CASSLIIGDEQFF
d_call: NA; v_call: TRBV25-1; j_call: TRBJ1-4; clone_size: NA; cdr3_aa: CASSEYLGTTNEKLFF
d_call: NA; v_call: TRBV9; j_call: TRBJ1-5; clone_size: NA; cdr3_aa: CASSVGAQPNQPQHF
d_call: NA; v_call: TRBV18; j_call: TRBJ2-3; clone_size: NA; cdr3_aa: CASSPTGLLSTDTQYF
d_call: NA; v_call: TRBV10-3; j_call: TRBJ2-7; clone_size: NA; cdr3_aa: CATGEQNGFLTDF
d_call: NA; v_call: TRBV2; j_call: TRBJ1-2; clone_size: NA; cdr3_aa: CASRTQGYYGYTF
d_call: NA; v_call: TRBV9; j_call: TRBJ1-2; clone_size: NA; cdr3_aa: CASSAPGGVGYGYTF
d_call: NA; v_call: TRBV27; j_call: TRBJ2-1; clone_size: NA; cdr3_aa: CASSLVPDTYNEQFF
d_call: NA; v_call: TRBV7-3; j_call: TRBJ1-1; clone_size: NA; cdr3_aa: CASSQQSNGENTEAFF
d_call: NA; v_call: TRBV6-5; j_call: TRBJ2-3; clone_size: NA; cdr3_aa: CASSYSGTDPFGQYF
d_call: TRBD1; v_call: TRBV6-5; j_call: TRBJ1-5; clone_size: NA; cdr3_aa: CASSYQGVGDQPQHF
d_call: TRBD2; v_call: TRBV19; j_call: TRBJ2-1; clone_size: NA; cdr3_aa: CASSPLTSGSGNEQFF
d_call: NA; v_call: TRBV2; j_call: TRBJ2-7; clone_size: NA; cdr3_aa: CASSGLSYEQYF
d_call: NA; v_call: TRBV28; j_call: TRBJ1-3; clone_size: NA; cdr3_aa: CASSTPHSGNTIYF
d_call: NA; v_call: TRBV2; j_call: TRBJ2-5; clone_size: NA; cdr3_aa: CASSVEVATQYF
d_call: TRBD2; v_call: TRBV27; j_call: TRBJ2-2; clone_size: NA; cdr3_aa: CASSRRTSGVTGELFF
d_call: TRBD1; v_call: TRBV4-3; j_call: TRBJ2-1; clone_size: NA; cdr3_aa: CASSQDATGGRYNEQFF
d_call: NA; v_call: TRBV7-9; j_call: TRBJ1-2; clone_size: NA; cdr3_aa: CASSLAEGSGYTF
d_call: NA; v_call: TRBV6-5; j_call: TRBJ2-7; clone_size: NA; cdr3_aa: CASCTNNYEQYF
d_call: NA; v_call: TRBV11-2; j_call: TRBJ2-3; clone_size: NA; cdr3_aa: CASSLDPLTSTDTQYF
d_call: NA; v_call: TRBV11-3; j_call: TRBJ1-1; clone_size: NA; cdr3_aa: CASSQRSGSSDTEAFF
d_call: NA; v_call: TRBV6-5; j_call: TRBJ2-3; clone_size: NA; cdr3_aa: CASSGQPTDTQYF
d_call: NA; v_call: TRBV6-4; j_call: TRBJ1-1; clone_size: NA; cdr3_aa: CASSRGSGEAFF